The present T cell receptor beta chain was sequenced within a study of cytomegalovirus exposure and HLA in healthy donors. Study conclusions and caveats: In a later analysis, first-cohort TCR clusters were found to tend to co-occur in the 120 validation repertoires.

Repertoires were generated with immunoSEQ multiplex PCR, while TCRdb's copy carries only in-frame clones and drops some. The sample carries 130,000 to 150,000 clones, about 86% recorded once. The germline V and J ends were trimmed by 6 bases and 1 base, with 11 bases remaining between them. Germline CDR1 LNHDA, CDR2 SQIVND (reference sequence). This CDR3 region has 14 residues. About this clone itself: The antigen remains undetermined.

This chain uses TRBV19 with TRBJ2-3; possible D gene TRBD2, 5 bases. Sequenced material: PBMCs. This receptor was identified in a man aged 18 to 29 in good health and CMV-seronegative. In nucleotides, the CDR3 is TGTGCCAGTAGCTCCCCCGGGGGCACAGATACGCAGTATTTT. It encodes CASSSPGGTDTQYF.